The 24 T cell receptor beta chains below all came from one sample that was sequenced in a study of blood T cell repertoires in COVID-19. TCRdb's copy holds only in-frame clones and misses some; the assay was immunoSEQ multiplex PCR. The table shows some 150,000 clones, with around 83% occurring only once. The sample was peripheral blood. The origin of the receptors is a human donor in a cohort sampled during active COVID-19.

This clone was counted at least ten times. The V gene is TRBV19, the J gene TRBJ1-2; 10 nucleotides match TRBD1. CDR3 length: 17 residues. Germline trimming cut 0 bases from V and 8 bases from J; bases unmatched to any gene: 12. Germline CDR1 LNHDA, CDR2 SQIVND (reference sequence). CDR3 sequence: CASSIDGTGVRRYGYTF. The CDR3 nucleotides are TGTGCCAGTAGTATAGACGGGACAGGGGTCCGAAGGTACGGCTACACCTTC.

The chain is built from TRBV7-2 and TRBJ1-3, with TRBD1 matching over 7 bases. V lost 5 bases, J lost 3 bases, and 7 bases stayed unmatched. Per germline, CDR1 SGHTA and CDR2 FQGNSA. The CDR3 extends over 15 amino acids. The CDR3 sequence is CASSATPGGGNTIYF. In DNA form, the CDR3 reads TGTGCCAGCAGCGCGACCCCAGGGGGTGGAAACACCATATATTTT. Drawing the rest from reference TRBV7-2 and TRBJ1-3, the complete variable domain is GAGVSQSPSNKVTEKGKDVELRCDPISGHTALYWYRQSLGQGLEFLIYFQGNSAPDKSGLPSDRFSAERTGGSVSTLTIQRTQQEDSAVYLCASSATPGGGNTIYFGEGSWLTVV.

The chain couples TRBV18 to TRBJ1-1; 8 nucleotides agree with TRBD1. The CDR3 has 14 amino acids. The junction had 3 bases not matched to a gene; V was cut back by 1 base and J by 5 bases. The germline CDR1 and CDR2 sequences are KGHSH and LQKENI. CDR3 in amino acids: CASSPRTGRTEAFF. Here the CDR3 DNA reads TGTGCCAGCTCACCACGGACAGGGAGGACTGAAGCTTTCTTT.

The rearrangement links TRBV6-5 to TRBJ2-7; 9 bases line up with TRBD1. The CDR3 runs 14 residues. The ends lost 6 bases at V and 1 base at J; junction bases unmatched: 4. CDR1 is MNHEY and CDR2 is SVGAGI in the germline V gene. The CDR3 sequence is CASRGTGRSYEQYF. The DNA of the CDR3 is TGTGCCAGCAGAGGGACAGGGAGGTCCTACGAGCAGTACTTC.

The chain uses TRBV6-6 and TRBJ2-3; D might be TRBD2 (5 bases). Germline V gene lookup returns CDR1 MNHNY and CDR2 SVGAGI (reference sequence). This CDR3 region has 17 residues. The ends were cut back, 5 bases at V and 1 base at J, with 19 bases in the middle. Here the CDR3 reads CASSPTPKSGRTDTQYF. The CDR3 DNA sequence: TGTGCCAGCAGTCCTACCCCCAAGAGCGGCCGCACAGATACGCAGTATTTT.

The rearrangement links TRBV2 to TRBJ2-3; TRBD2 might be the D (7 bases). The CDR3 has 16 amino acids. V shed 1 base and J shed 0 bases, with 11 bases lying between them. Germline V gene data show CDR1 as SNHLY and CDR2 as FYNNEI. The CDR3 nucleotides are TGTGCCAGCAGTGAAGACGGGGGGCCTAGCACAGATACGCAGTATTTT. It yields the protein CASSEDGGPSTDTQYF.

This chain joins TRBV6-5 and TRBJ1-1; D gene ambiguous. The length of the CDR3 is 15 residues. CDR1 MNHEY and CDR2 SVGAGI come from the germline V gene. V lost 5 bases and J lost 0, with 13 bases in between. In DNA form, the CDR3 reads TGTGCCAGCAGTCCGGCGGCTCTTATGAACACTGAAGCTTTCTTT. Residues: CASSPAALMNTEAFF.

In this sample, this clone turned up once. This chain joins TRBV6-5 and TRBJ1-2; the D gene is possibly TRBD1 (6 bases). In germline, CDR1 is MNHEY, CDR2 SVGAGI. The CDR3 is 16 residues long. V dropped 1 base and J dropped 5 bases, with 17 bases sitting between them. The CDR3 sequence: CASSYLGAASWYGYTF. For the CDR3, the DNA is TGTGCCAGCAGTTACTTGGGGGCGGCGTCATGGTATGGCTACACCTTC.

This clone was found a few times. The chain is built from TRBV29-1 and TRBJ2-2; TRBD2 aligns across 8 bases. V lost 4 bases, J lost 3 bases, and 4 bases stayed unmatched. Germline V gene lookup returns CDR1 SQVTM and CDR2 ANQGSEA. The CDR3 has 14 amino acids. CDR3 residues: CSVAGGADTGELFF. CDR3 in DNA: TGCAGCGTTGCGGGGGGGGCGGACACCGGGGAGCTGTTTTTT.

This chain joins TRBV24-1 and TRBJ2-7; 12 nucleotides line up with TRBD1. Trimming cost V 2 bases and J 4 bases; bases outside gene matches: 5. The CDR3 loop spans 16 amino acids. Germline assignment: CDR1 KGHDR and CDR2 SFDVKD. The CDR3 here is CATSDSRDRGLYEQYF. The CDR3 DNA is TGTGCCACCAGTGATTCCCGGGACAGGGGGCTGTACGAGCAGTACTTC.

V is TRBV7-2 and J is TRBJ1-4; no clear D. The CDR3 has 16 residues. V shed 1 base and J shed 0 bases, with 9 bases lying between them. CDR1 is SGHTA and CDR2 is FQGNSA in the germline V gene. In DNA, the CDR3 is TGTGCCAGCAGCTTAGAACGCGGTGCAACTAATGAAAAACTGTTTTTT. Protein sequence: CASSLERGATNEKLFF.

In the case of this clone: This sample also contains other DNA sequences that code for the same CDR3. The gene calls are TRBV28 and TRBJ1-6; possibly TRBD1 for D (6 bases). The CDR3 covers 14 residues. Germline loops: CDR1 MDHEN, CDR2 SYDVKM. Trimming left V 3 bases short and J 7 bases short, with 10 bases between. Here the CDR3 reads CASSLRQGNSPLHF. The CDR3 nucleotides read TGTGCCAGCAGTTTGCGTCAGGGGAATTCACCCCTCCACTTT.

J is TRBJ2-5 and V is TRBV5-5; possibly TRBD1 for D (6 bases). Per germline, CDR1 SGHKS and CDR2 YYEKEE (reference sequence). V was clipped by 2 bases and J by 2 bases, with 16 bases between them. There are 16 residues in the CDR3. DNA for the CDR3: TGTGCCAGCAGCTTACTCAGGGGAGCGGTTCAAGAGACCCAGTACTTC. It encodes CASSLLRGAVQETQYF.

This clone showed up just a few times. The chain recombines TRBV28 with TRBJ2-6, with 9 bases aligning to TRBD1. V lost 4 bases, J lost 4 bases, and 14 bases stayed unmatched. The length of the CDR3 is 19 residues. Germline V gene lookup returns CDR1 MDHEN and CDR2 SYDVKM. The DNA of the CDR3 is TGTGCCAGCAGTTCCTCCGGGACAGGGCTTCTGTCAGGGGCCAACGTCCTGACTTTC. This gives the protein CASSSSGTGLLSGANVLTF.

V gene TRBV18 combines with J gene TRBJ2-4; a possible D gene is TRBD2 (6 bases). Germline CDR1 reads KGHSH; CDR2 reads LQKENI. The germline V and J ends were trimmed by 2 bases and 2 bases, with 10 bases remaining between them. The CDR3 totals 15 residues. In DNA, the CDR3 is TGTGCCAGCTCACCAGATGGAGGGACCAAAAACATTCAGTACTTC. This sequence encodes CASSPDGGTKNIQYF.

The chain carries TRBV7-2 and TRBJ1-5; possible D gene TRBD1, 6 bases. CDR3 length: 14 amino acids. Germline V gives CDR1 SGHTA, CDR2 FQGNSA. V lost 5 bases and J 5 bases, leaving 13 bases between the germline ends. CDR3 sequence reads: CASSLVGGDQPQHF. The CDR3 DNA reads TGTGCCAGCAGCCTCGTAGGGGGGGATCAGCCCCAGCATTTT.

The chain recombines TRBV9 with TRBJ2-1, with 7 bases that match TRBD2. The CDR3 length is 15 residues. Germline-derived CDR1 and CDR2 are SGDLS and YYNGEE. Trimming took 4 bases from V and 3 from J; bases not matched to a gene: 7. The CDR3 DNA reads as TGTGCCAGCAGCCCCACCCGGGACTACTACAATGAGCAGTTCTTC. Residues: CASSPTRDYYNEQFF.

V usage is TRBV5-6 and J usage is TRBJ1-2; no firm D call. The germline V gene encodes CDR1 SGHDT and CDR2 YYEEEE. The CDR3 has 13 amino acids. With 0 bases removed from V and 3 bases from J, the gap between germline ends came to 6 bases. CDR3 DNA sequence: TGTGCCAGCAGCTTGGGTATCGACTATGGCTACACCTTC. Its translation: CASSLGIDYGYTF.

This clone showed up just a few times. The CDR3 sequence is CASSRPGTGDGYTF. As DNA, the CDR3 is TGTGCCAGTAGTAGACCGGGGACAGGGGATGGCTACACCTTC. The V gene is TRBV19, the J gene TRBJ1-2, with 10 bases lining up with TRBD1. There are 14 residues in the CDR3. Unmatched junction bases numbered 5, after V lost 4 bases and J lost 6 bases. Germline assignment: CDR1 LNHDA and CDR2 SQIVND (reference sequence).

The V gene is TRBV4-2, the J gene TRBJ2-1, with 11 bases identical to TRBD2. This CDR3 has 16 residues. With V trimmed by 5 bases and J by 1 base, 4 bases remained unmatched. Germline CDR1 LGHNA, CDR2 YNFKEQ. In nucleotides, the CDR3 is TGTGCCAGCAGCTCCTTAGCGGGAGGGTCCTACAATGAGCAGTTCTTC. Translating it yields CASSSLAGGSYNEQFF.

Notes on this clone: A junction boundary mismatches the germline segment, possibly from a read error. The chain couples TRBV12-3 or TRBV12-4 to TRBJ2-7; maybe TRBD1 (6 bases). CDR3 length: 12 amino acids. The CDR3 spells CASRRAAGVSLF. DNA of the CDR3: TGTGCCAGCAGGCGAGCCGCAGGGGTTAGCCTCTTC.

V usage is TRBV19 and J usage is TRBJ2-5, with D tentatively TRBD2 (6 bases). This CDR3 is built from 13 residues. Germline CDR1 reads LNHDA; CDR2 reads SQIVND (reference sequence). V was clipped by 3 bases and J by 5 bases, with 10 bases between them. The DNA of the CDR3 is TGTGCCAGTAGTATTTGGGGGGTTGAGACCCAGTACTTC. Its translation: CASSIWGVETQYF.

The chain couples TRBV5-4 to TRBJ1-2, with D uncertain. The V end was cut by 0 bases, the J end by 4 bases, with 7 bases between. Germline V gene sequence: CDR1 SGHNT, CDR2 YYREEE (reference sequence). The CDR3 has 13 amino acids. Here the CDR3 reads CASSLEQPYGYTF. The DNA for the CDR3 is TGTGCCAGCAGCTTGGAACAGCCCTATGGCTACACCTTC.

The V call is TRBV5-1, the J call TRBJ2-1, with TRBD2 identical over 9 bases. The CDR3 consists of 16 residues. The trim removed 1 base at V and 4 bases at J, leaving 6 bases unmatched. The germline gives CDR1 SGHRS, CDR2 YFSETQ. The CDR3 protein is CASSLRSLAGYNEQFF. The CDR3 bases are TGCGCCAGCAGCTTGAGGTCCCTAGCGGGATACAATGAGCAGTTCTTC.